This T cell receptor (beta chain) stems from a study of regulatory T cells in long-lasting Graves disease. Overall study findings and caveats: Newly diagnosed Graves' patients had higher TCR diversity than persistent ones. Peripheral blood, not thyroid tissue, was the sole material studied.

Researchers made TCR beta libraries by using iRepertoire HTBI primers and running Arm-PCR on CDR3 regions. TCRdb re-analysed the multiplex PCR reads in MiXCR, keeping a single row per CDR3 protein. The table lists roughly 360,000 distinct CDR3 sequences, roughly 25% of them singletons. About this clonotype: Its antigen is unknown. Relative to the germline gene, one junction end is altered; a read error may explain this.

The time point: persistent/refractory GD, antithyroid drugs over 5 years with positive TRAb. PBMC RNA was the source of the TCR library. American Thyroid Association guidelines were used to diagnose Graves' disease. This clonotype was obtained from a woman aged 40 to 50 with Graves disease. This material consisted of peripheral blood mononuclear cells (PBMCs), taken when the disease was refractory, from a patient treated with antithyroid drugs.

The CDR3 DNA follows: TGTGCCGGCAGTCCAGGGGACCGCAAAGAGACCCAGTACTTC. It codes for CAGSPGDRKETQYF. The J gene is TRBJ2-5, the V gene TRBV12-3 or TRBV12-4, with TRBD1 as a possible D gene (6 bases). The CDR3 has 14 residues.